Below are 12 T cell receptor beta chains sequenced from a single sample in a study of post-analysis software for immune sequencing data. Incorporated into the TCR beta cDNA libraries were unique molecular identifiers, which served to reduce PCR and sequencing biases. MiXCR, run by TCRdb on the PCR reads, gives a single entry per CDR3 protein. Of over 700,000 distinct CDR3 sequences listed, around 27% are singletons. The study's findings and limits: Included in a set of about 5 TRBV segments more frequent in patients than controls were TRBV5-6, TRBV5-1 and TRBV20-1.

The antigens these receptors bind are not known. The specimen was blood. These receptors all stem from a girl between 5 and 17 years old with multiple sclerosis.

This clonotype was counted a few times. The CDR3 sequence: CSARLGTGWSQPQHF. Here the CDR3 DNA reads TGCAGTGCTCGCCTAGGGACAGGGTGGAGTCAGCCCCAGCATTTT. V gene TRBV20-1 combines with J gene TRBJ1-5; 9 nucleotides line up with TRBD1. The CDR3 spans 15 residues. Unmatched junction bases numbered 11, after V lost 5 bases and J lost 6 bases. Germline CDR1 reads DFQATT; CDR2 reads SNEGSKA (reference sequence).

This clonotype appeared a single time. The chain carries TRBV14 and TRBJ2-6, with D possibly being TRBD1 or TRBD2 (5 bases each). The CDR3 totals 18 residues. V lost 4 bases and J lost 0, with 16 bases in between. CDR1 and CDR2 (germline): SGHDN, FVKESK. The chain's CDR3 is CASSRFPGRTSGANVLTF. As DNA, the CDR3 is TGTGCCAGCAGCCGATTTCCGGGACGGACCTCTGGGGCCAACGTCCTGACTTTC.

This rearrangement joins TRBV5-6 to TRBJ2-1; 8 positions match TRBD2. Trimming cost V 1 base and J 6 bases; bases outside gene matches: 6. The V gene's germline CDR1 is SGHDT and CDR2 YYEEEE. CDR3 length: 15 residues. The CDR3 reads CASSLFYLAGNEQFF. As DNA, the CDR3 is TGTGCCAGCAGCTTGTTTTACCTAGCGGGCAATGAGCAGTTCTTC. Together with reference TRBV5-6 and TRBJ2-1, the CDR3 gives the full variable domain: DAGVTQSPTHLIKTRGQQVTLRCSPKSGHDTVSWYQQALGQGPQFIFQYYEEEERQRGNFPDRFSGHQFPNYSSELNVNALLLGDSALYLCASSLFYLAGNEQFFGPGTRLTVL.

The table lists this clonotype with a few counts. The chain combines TRBV20-1 with TRBJ2-7; 7 bases map to TRBD2. V gave up 5 bases and J gave up 7 bases; unmatched junction bases: 20. Germline-derived CDR1 and CDR2 are DFQATT and SNEGSKA (reference sequence). The CDR3 length is 16 residues. Here the CDR3 DNA reads TGCAGTGCTGCGGCCCCCATCGGAGGGAGGGCTGCGGAGCAGTACTTC. Amino acid sequence: CSAAAPIGGRAAEQYF.

The chain's CDR3 is CASSSAREEETQYF. In DNA form, the CDR3 reads TGTGCCAGCAGTTCCGCCAGGGAGGAAGAGACCCAGTACTTC. The chain uses TRBV28 and TRBJ2-5; the D gene is possibly TRBD2 (6 bases). The V end lost 4 bases, the J end lost 3 bases, and 12 bases lay between the germline ends. Germline lookup yields CDR1 MDHEN and CDR2 SYDVKM. This CDR3 is 14 amino acids long.

This clonotype has only a few counts. CDR3 in DNA: TGTGCCATCAGTGGGTCCCAGCGGAACACTGAAGCTTTCTTT. Translating gives CAISGSQRNTEAFF. The rearrangement joins TRBV10-3 to TRBJ1-1; no clear D gene. The CDR3 has 14 residues. The V and J ends lost 4 bases and 1 base respectively, with 10 bases between them. Germline V CDR1 and CDR2: ENHRY, SYGVKD.

V gene TRBV28 combines with J gene TRBJ2-5, with unresolved D. This CDR3 has 13 residues. In germline, CDR1 is MDHEN, CDR2 SYDVKM. V was pared by 4 bases and J by 2 bases, with 8 bases between. The CDR3 coding sequence is TGTGCCAGCAGTTGGACGTGGCAAGAGACCCAGTACTTC. It specifies CASSWTWQETQYF. Full variable domain (outside the CDR3, taken from reference TRBV28 and TRBJ2-5): DVKVTQSSRYLVKRTGEKVFLECVQDMDHENMFWYRQDPGLGLRLIYFSYDVKMKEKGDIPEGYSVSREKKERFSLILESASTNQTSMYLCASSWTWQETQYFGPGTRLLVL.

This clonotype was found many times. V and J are TRBV20-1 and TRBJ2-7; the D gene could be TRBD1 or TRBD2 (5 bases each). CDR1 is DFQATT, CDR2 SNEGSKA, per germline (reference sequence). V dropped 6 bases and J dropped 4 bases, with 13 bases sitting between them. CDR3 length: 12 amino acids. The DNA of the CDR3 is TGCAGTGCCTCGAGTGGGGGATACGAGCAGTACTTC. Amino acids: CSASSGGYEQYF.

This clonotype was seen only a few times. The V and J genes are TRBV7-9 and TRBJ2-1, with TRBD2 identical over 14 bases. V shed 8 bases and J 9 bases; nucleotides not matched to a gene: 12. The CDR3 is 16 residues long. Germline V gives CDR1 SEHNR, CDR2 FQNEAQ (reference sequence). The CDR3 loop reads CASSQGGTSGSGEQFF. The CDR3 DNA sequence: TGTGCCAGCTCTCAGGGGGGGACTAGCGGGAGTGGTGAGCAGTTCTTC.

The chain joins TRBV6-2 or TRBV6-3 to TRBJ2-5; D not certain. CDR3 length: 14 residues. V was cut by 0 bases and J by 6 bases, with 11 bases left in between. Germline V lookup: CDR1 MNHEY, CDR2 SVGEGT. The CDR3: CASSYSGGSQTQYF. For the CDR3, the DNA is TGTGCCAGCAGTTACTCGGGTGGGTCTCAGACCCAGTACTTC.

This clonotype came up a few times. This rearrangement joins TRBV9 to TRBJ1-5; 9 bases match TRBD1. CDR1 and CDR2 (germline): SGDLS, YYNGEE. The CDR3 contains 15 residues. Trimming cost V 3 bases and J 7 bases; bases outside gene matches: 8. The CDR3 region has the DNA TGTGCCAGCAGCGGACAGGGGGGCTGGGACCAGCCCCAGCATTTT. As protein: CASSGQGGWDQPQHF.

This clonotype was counted between two and nine times. The J gene is TRBJ1-2, the V gene TRBV28, with 9 bases fitting TRBD1. The CDR3 is 15 amino acids. Germline lookup yields CDR1 MDHEN and CDR2 SYDVKM. The ends lost 4 bases at V and 4 bases at J; junction bases unmatched: 7. This CDR3 is CASSSYTGGSYGYTF. Here the CDR3 DNA reads TGTGCCAGCAGTTCCTATACAGGGGGCTCCTATGGCTACACCTTC.